The entry that follows covers one T cell receptor beta chain sequence. Its antigen is not identified. The data stem from a study of T cell repertoires in cytomegalovirus infection. Study summary: It was the public TCR beta signatures that indicated both CMV infection and matching HLA type.

There are 16 residues in the CDR3. The germline V gene encodes CDR1 SQVTM and CDR2 ANQGSEA. Germline trimming cut 0 bases from V and 9 bases from J; bases unmatched to any gene: 13. From the reads, TCRdb called clonotypes with MiXCR, one entry per CDR3 protein. Altogether about 220,000 distinct CDR3 sequences are present, roughly 34% being singletons, with the ten largest covering 55% to 60%. This TCR derives from a human donor in good health (CMV status not recorded). Some clones in this sample may be carry-over from other donors' samples. The chain carries TRBV29-1 and TRBJ2-1; 8 positions agree with TRBD2. This sample comprised CD8+ T cells from cultured PBMCs, obtained from culture after CMV antigen stimulation. The CDR3 region is CSVEDPGGGRAGEQFF. The CDR3, as DNA: TGCAGCGTTGAAGATCCCGGGGGGGGGAGAGCCGGTGAGCAGTTCTTC.